These T cell receptor beta chains were read from a single sample in a study of chronic HIV infection and antiretroviral therapy. TCRdb reprocessed the 5' RACE reads via MiXCR and lists one record per CDR3 protein. Of about 31,000 distinct CDR3 sequences listed, over 7% are singletons. Sequencing input: peripheral blood. These receptors came from an adult who had HIV and had not received antiretroviral therapy, or was an uninfected healthy control (not recorded which). Both conserved end residues are part of each CDR3. The order of the fields is D gene, clone size, J gene, V gene, CDR3 DNA, CDR3 protein. A D gene is named only where the DNA matches it firmly. Not every row has a clone size; where given, it reads once, few, many or a size class.

D: TRBD1
size: NA
J: TRBJ1-1
V: TRBV29-1
DNA: TGCAGCGTGGCAGGGGGCAGGACTGAAGCTTTCTTT
CDR3: CSVAGGRTEAFF

D: NA
size: many
J: TRBJ2-1
V: TRBV29-1
DNA: TGCAGCGTTGAACGGGTTAGCTCCTACAATGAGCAGTTCTTC
CDR3: CSVERVSSYNEQFF

D: NA
size: few
J: TRBJ1-2
V: TRBV4-1
DNA: TGCGCCAGCAGCCAAACGCAGGGGAACTATGGCTACACCTTC
CDR3: CASSQTQGNYGYTF

D: NA
size: NA
J: TRBJ1-5
V: TRBV6-2/TRBV6-3
DNA: TGTGCCAGCAGAGGCAGTATAGGGGACGGTCAGCCCCAGCATTTT
CDR3: CASRGSIGDGQPQHF

D: TRBD1
size: many
J: TRBJ1-5
V: TRBV7-8
DNA: TGTGCCAGCAGCTTAGATCCGTGGCAGGGGGATTGGGTCCAGCATTTT
CDR3: CASSLDPWQGDWVQHF

D: NA
size: many
J: TRBJ2-1
V: TRBV10-3
DNA: TGTGCCACCGGGGCATCCAGTGAGCAGTTCTTC
CDR3: CATGASSEQFF

D: NA
size: NA
J: TRBJ2-5
V: TRBV2
DNA: TGTGCCAGCAGCTTCGACAGTATGAAAGAGACCCAGTACTTC
CDR3: CASSFDSMKETQYF

D: TRBD2
size: many
J: TRBJ2-1
V: TRBV4-1
DNA: TGCGCCAGCAGCCAAGGAAGCGGGGGAAGATACAATGAGCAGTTCTTC
CDR3: CASSQGSGGRYNEQFF

D: TRBD2
size: NA
J: TRBJ2-1
V: TRBV6-2/TRBV6-3
DNA: TGTGCCAGCAGTTCCCCTTTAGGGACTAGCGGGAACCCTTCCTACAATGAGCAGTTCTTC
CDR3: CASSSPLGTSGNPSYNEQFF

D: NA
size: many
J: TRBJ2-7
V: TRBV12-3/TRBV12-4
DNA: TGTGCCAGCAGTTTGGGGTACGAGCAGTACTTC
CDR3: CASSLGYEQYF

D: NA
size: NA
J: TRBJ2-2
V: TRBV4-3
DNA: TGCGCCAGCAGCCCATATTTCTATAAGCTCACCGGGGAGCTGTTTTTT
CDR3: CASSPYFYKLTGELFF

D: TRBD1
size: many
J: TRBJ2-3
V: TRBV6-2/TRBV6-3
DNA: TGTGCCAGTACACCGGGACAGGGAAGCACAGATACGCAGTATTTT
CDR3: CASTPGQGSTDTQYF

D: NA
size: few
J: TRBJ1-3
V: TRBV27
DNA: TGTGCCAGCAGACCCCTGGCAGGGCTAGGAGGAAACACCATATATTTT
CDR3: CASRPLAGLGGNTIYF

D: TRBD2
size: few
J: TRBJ2-5
V: TRBV4-1
DNA: TGCGCCAGCAGCCCTAGCGGGGGGGCCAGCCAAGAGACCCAGTACTTC
CDR3: CASSPSGGASQETQYF

D: NA
size: many
J: TRBJ2-7
V: TRBV20-1
DNA: TGCAGTGCTAGGCAGGGAGGGGGCGCGGGATTCTCCTACGAGCAGTACTTC
CDR3: CSARQGGGAGFSYEQYF

D: NA
size: many
J: TRBJ1-5
V: TRBV20-1
DNA: TGCAGTGCTAGAACAGGACAGCGCGATCAGCCCCAGCATTTT
CDR3: CSARTGQRDQPQHF